What follows describes a single T cell receptor (beta chain). What it recognizes is unknown. This specimen comes from a study of shared clonotypes between healthy human individuals. Study in general: CD4 naive and memory got three plates each, CD8 naive two, CD8 memory one.

Generated by immunoSEQ multiplex PCR, the TCRdb table keeps only in-frame clones and is missing some. The table lists hundreds of thousands of clones, more than 70% of them singletons. V lost 0 bases and J lost 5; bases outside the gene matches: 13. Per the germline V gene, CDR1 is SGDLS and CDR2 is YYNGEE. The CDR3 totals 18 residues. Notes on the study in general: Larger estimated richness was generally seen in naive subsets than in memory subsets. Limitation of the genetic and exposure-history diversity represented came from the few donors.

The investigators split CD4+ cells into a CD45RA+ naive subset and a CD45RA-negative memory subset. This sequence joins TRBV9 and TRBJ2-2, with 7 bases that match TRBD1. This clonotype was sampled from a woman aged 25 to 39 in good health. The sequenced sample was memory CD4+ T cells sorted from blood. The subset was: CD45RA-negative fraction. The DNA of the CDR3 is TGTGCCAGCAGCGTAGCAGGGGGAATTAGTTTGTCTACCGGGGAGCTGTTTTTT. Protein: CASSVAGGISLSTGELFF.